This T cell receptor (beta chain) was captured by sequencing in a study of shared clonotypes between healthy human individuals. Study observations and caveats: Non-shared clonotypes had lower generation probabilities than those shared by all four donors. Generally, naive subsets (rather than memory subsets) showed larger estimated richness.

Germline V CDR1 and CDR2: LNHDA, SQIVND (reference sequence). Unmatched junction bases numbered 13, after V lost 6 bases and J lost 3 bases. This CDR3 contains 16 residues. Libraries were prepared by immunoSEQ multiplex PCR; TCRdb keeps only in-frame clonotypes and omits some of them. The sample holds roughly 2.6 million clones, more than 80% seen once. To note about this clone: Its target is unknown.

Material: naive CD4+ T cells sorted from blood. The subset was: CD45RA+ positively selected. This receptor was obtained from a man aged 18 to 35 in good health. This chain joins TRBV19 and TRBJ1-2; 7 bases are shared with TRBD1. The CDR3 region is CASRKQGTEGYYGYTF. For the CDR3, the DNA is TGTGCCAGTAGGAAACAGGGGACGGAGGGTTACTATGGCTACACCTTC.